The 4 T cell receptor beta chains in this list originate from one sample, sequenced in a study of blood T cell repertoires in COVID-19 (dated by TCRdb to about 2020). The library was built by means of the immunoSEQ multiplex PCR assay. The table comes from immuneACCESS by way of TCRdb, which keeps in-frame sequences with V and J called. Part of the clones is missing from these tables; in studies checked, under half for an unresolved V gene and the rest for unknown reasons. The sample table lists 100,000 to 150,000 clones, roughly 90% of them with a count of one. Jointly, the top ten make up approximately 1.2% of the sample. Material: peripheral blood. The receptor set was obtained from a woman of 80 years or more with acute or convalescent COVID-19.

Only a few counts were recorded for this clone. The V and J genes are TRBV5-6 and TRBJ1-2; 7 bases are a match to TRBD1. The V and J ends lost 0 bases and 2 bases, in that order; junction bases with no gene match: 7. Germline CDR1 is SGHDT and CDR2 is YYEEEE. This CDR3 contains 16 residues. The CDR3 DNA sequence: TGTGCCAGCAGCTTGGGTCGAGGGGGCCGGAACTATGGCTACACCTTC. It translates to CASSLGRGGRNYGYTF.

The chain recombines TRBV5-5 with TRBJ1-6, with D tentatively TRBD1 (6 bases). The CDR3 loop spans 15 amino acids. V was shortened by 2 bases and J by 4 bases, with 10 bases between the two germline ends. Germline assignment: CDR1 SGHKS and CDR2 YYEKEE (reference sequence). The CDR3 reads CASSFGTSYNSPLHF. Written as DNA, the CDR3 is TGTGCCAGCAGCTTCGGGACATCGTATAATTCACCCCTCCACTTT. Variable domain in full (rest from reference TRBV5-5 and TRBJ1-6): DAGVTQSPTHLIKTRGQQVTLRCSPISGHKSVSWYQQVLGQGPQFIFQYYEKEERGRGNFPDRFSARQFPNYSSELNVNALLLGDSALYLCASSFGTSYNSPLHFGNGTRLTVT.

This clone was seen a handful of times. The chain recombines TRBV27 with TRBJ1-5; D may be TRBD1 (5 bases). This CDR3 is 14 amino acids long. Germline CDR1 reads MNHEY; CDR2 reads SMNVEV (reference sequence). V was cut by 6 bases and J by 7 bases, with 16 bases left in between. The CDR3 DNA reads TGTGCCAGCAGGTCAGGGTTTCGGAGCCAGCCCCAGCATTTT. This gives the protein CASRSGFRSQPQHF.

This sequence joins TRBV5-5 and TRBJ1-5; D gene uncertain. The CDR3 totals 14 residues. V shed 4 bases and J shed 0 bases, with 8 bases lying between them. Germline V CDR1 and CDR2: SGHKS, YYEKEE (reference sequence). The CDR3 nucleotides read TGTGCCAGCAGCGCGGGAAGTAGCAATCAGCCCCAGCATTTT. This sequence encodes CASSAGSSNQPQHF.